The T cell receptor beta chain under discussion was sequenced for a study of HIV-infected patients and healthy controls. TCRdb processed the 5' RACE reads anew with MiXCR; each CDR3 protein has one entry. The data contain around 58,000 distinct CDR3 sequences, 19% of them singletons. Ten or more counts support this clonotype. Per the germline V gene, CDR1 is KGHSH and CDR2 is LQKENI. Trimming removed 4 bases at V and 3 bases at J, with 8 bases between. The CDR3 spans 13 residues. The receptor was isolated from a human donor in good health. Input material: CD4+ T cells from blood. The rearrangement uses TRBV18 and TRBJ2-3; the D is unclear. CDR3 sequence: CASSQYQTDTQYF. CDR3 nucleotides: TGTGCCAGCTCACAATACCAGACAGATACGCAGTATTTT.